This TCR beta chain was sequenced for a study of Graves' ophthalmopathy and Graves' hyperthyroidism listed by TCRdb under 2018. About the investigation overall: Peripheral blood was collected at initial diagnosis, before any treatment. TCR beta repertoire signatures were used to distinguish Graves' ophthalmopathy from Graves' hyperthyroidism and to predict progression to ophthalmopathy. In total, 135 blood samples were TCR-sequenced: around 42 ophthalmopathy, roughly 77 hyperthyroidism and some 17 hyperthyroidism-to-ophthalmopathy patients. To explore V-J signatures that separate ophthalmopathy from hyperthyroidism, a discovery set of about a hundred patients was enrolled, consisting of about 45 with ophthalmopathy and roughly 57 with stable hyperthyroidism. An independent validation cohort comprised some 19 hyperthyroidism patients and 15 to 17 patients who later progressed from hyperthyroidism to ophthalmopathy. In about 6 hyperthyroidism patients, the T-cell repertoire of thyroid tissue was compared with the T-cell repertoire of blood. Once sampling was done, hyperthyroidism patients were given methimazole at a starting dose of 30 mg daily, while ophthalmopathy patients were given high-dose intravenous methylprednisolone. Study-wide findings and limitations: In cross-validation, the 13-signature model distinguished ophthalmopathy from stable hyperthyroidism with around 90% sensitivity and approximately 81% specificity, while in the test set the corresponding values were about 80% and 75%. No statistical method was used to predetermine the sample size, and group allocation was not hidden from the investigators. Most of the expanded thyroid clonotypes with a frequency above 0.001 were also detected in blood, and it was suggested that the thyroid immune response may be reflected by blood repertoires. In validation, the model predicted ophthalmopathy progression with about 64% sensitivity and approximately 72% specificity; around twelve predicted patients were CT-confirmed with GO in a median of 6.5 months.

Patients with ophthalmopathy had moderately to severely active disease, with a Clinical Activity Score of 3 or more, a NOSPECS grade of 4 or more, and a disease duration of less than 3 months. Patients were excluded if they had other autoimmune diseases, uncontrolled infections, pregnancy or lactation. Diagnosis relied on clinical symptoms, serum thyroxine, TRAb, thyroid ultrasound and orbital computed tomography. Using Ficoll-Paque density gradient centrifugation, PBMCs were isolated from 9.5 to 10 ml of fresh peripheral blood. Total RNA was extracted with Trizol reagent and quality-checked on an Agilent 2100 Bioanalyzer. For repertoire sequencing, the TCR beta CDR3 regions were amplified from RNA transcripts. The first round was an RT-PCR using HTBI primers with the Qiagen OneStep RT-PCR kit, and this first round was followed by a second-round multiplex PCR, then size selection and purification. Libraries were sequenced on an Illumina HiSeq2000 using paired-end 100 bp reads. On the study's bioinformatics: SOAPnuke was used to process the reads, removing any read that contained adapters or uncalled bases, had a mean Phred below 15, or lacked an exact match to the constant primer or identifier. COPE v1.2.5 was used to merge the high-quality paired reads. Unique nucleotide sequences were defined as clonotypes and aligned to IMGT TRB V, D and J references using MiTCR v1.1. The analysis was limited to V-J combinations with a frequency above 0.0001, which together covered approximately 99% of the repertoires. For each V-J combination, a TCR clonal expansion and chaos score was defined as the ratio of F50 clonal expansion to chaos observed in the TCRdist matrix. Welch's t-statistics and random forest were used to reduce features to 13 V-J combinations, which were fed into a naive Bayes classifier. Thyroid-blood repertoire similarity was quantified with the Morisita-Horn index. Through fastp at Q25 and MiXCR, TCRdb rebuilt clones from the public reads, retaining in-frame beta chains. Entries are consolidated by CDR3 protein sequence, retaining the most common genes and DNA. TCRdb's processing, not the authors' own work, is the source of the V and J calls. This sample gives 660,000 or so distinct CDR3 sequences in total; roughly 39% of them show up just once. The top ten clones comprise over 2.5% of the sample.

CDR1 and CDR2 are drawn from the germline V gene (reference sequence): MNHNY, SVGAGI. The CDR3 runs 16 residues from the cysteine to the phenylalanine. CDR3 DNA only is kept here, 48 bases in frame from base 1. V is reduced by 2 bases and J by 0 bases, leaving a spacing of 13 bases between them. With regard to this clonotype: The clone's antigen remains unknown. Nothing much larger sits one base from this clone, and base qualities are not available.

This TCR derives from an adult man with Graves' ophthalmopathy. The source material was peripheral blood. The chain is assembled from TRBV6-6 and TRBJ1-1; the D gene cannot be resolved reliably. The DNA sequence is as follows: TGTGCCAGCAGTTACGGAGCGGGCCAAATGAACACTGAAGCTTTCTTT. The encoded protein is CASSYGAGQMNTEAFF.